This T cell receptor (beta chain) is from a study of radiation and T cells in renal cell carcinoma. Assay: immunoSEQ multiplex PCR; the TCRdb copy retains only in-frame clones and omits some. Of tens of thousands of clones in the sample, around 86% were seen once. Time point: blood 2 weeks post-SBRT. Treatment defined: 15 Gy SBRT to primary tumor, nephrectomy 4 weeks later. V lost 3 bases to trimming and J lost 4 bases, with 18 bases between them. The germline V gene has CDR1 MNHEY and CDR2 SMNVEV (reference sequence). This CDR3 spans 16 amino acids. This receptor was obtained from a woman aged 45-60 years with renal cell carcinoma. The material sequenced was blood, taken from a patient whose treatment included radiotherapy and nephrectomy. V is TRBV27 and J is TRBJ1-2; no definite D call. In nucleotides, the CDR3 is TGTGCCAGCAGTTTCAGGACCGGAAAAGACGGCTATGGCTACACCTTC. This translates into CASSFRTGKDGYGYTF.